This T cell receptor (beta chain) was sequenced in a study of CD4 T cells in relation to SARS-CoV-2 and coronaviruses. Study details: Crossreactive spike epitopes shared across donors were mapped to their HLA restriction. Study outcomes and limitations: Compared with monoreactive clones, crossreactive clones showed significantly weaker SARS-CoV-2 expansion.

As for this clone: The target antigen is unknown.

Method: immunoSEQ multiplex PCR; TCRdb's copy keeps in-frame clones and lacks some. The sample comprises around 37,000 clones, 80% to 90% of which are singletons, and 3.1% rests with the top ten. The receptor's source is an adult with COVID-19. The material sequenced was memory CD4+ T cells from PBMCs.

Here the CDR3 reads CASSPDRVHGYTF. The DNA for the CDR3 is TGTGCCAGCTCACCCGACAGGGTGCATGGCTACACCTTC. This chain joins TRBV18 and TRBJ1-2; 7 nucleotides match TRBD1. Trimming cost V 3 bases and J 6 bases; bases outside gene matches: 4. CDR1 and CDR2 (germline): KGHSH, LQKENI. This CDR3 contains 13 residues.